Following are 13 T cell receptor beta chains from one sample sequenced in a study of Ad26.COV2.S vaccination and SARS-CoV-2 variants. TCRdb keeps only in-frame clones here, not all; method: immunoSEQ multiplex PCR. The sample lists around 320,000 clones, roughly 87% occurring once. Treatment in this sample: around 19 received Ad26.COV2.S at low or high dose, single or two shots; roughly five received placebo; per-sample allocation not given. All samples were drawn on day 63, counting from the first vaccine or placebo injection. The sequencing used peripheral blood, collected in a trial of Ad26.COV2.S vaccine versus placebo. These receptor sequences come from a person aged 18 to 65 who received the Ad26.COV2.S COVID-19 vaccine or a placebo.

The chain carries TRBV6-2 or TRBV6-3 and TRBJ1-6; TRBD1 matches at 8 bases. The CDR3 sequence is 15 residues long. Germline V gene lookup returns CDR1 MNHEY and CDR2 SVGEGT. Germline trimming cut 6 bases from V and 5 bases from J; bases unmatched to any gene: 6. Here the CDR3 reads CASSPGTGDNSPLHF. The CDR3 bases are TGTGCCAGCAGCCCCGGGACAGGTGATAATTCACCCCTCCACTTT.

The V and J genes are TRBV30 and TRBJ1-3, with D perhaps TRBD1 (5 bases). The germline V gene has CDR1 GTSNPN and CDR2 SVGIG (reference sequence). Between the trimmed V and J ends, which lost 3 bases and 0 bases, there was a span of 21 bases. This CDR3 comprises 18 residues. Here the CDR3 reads CAWSAASGLSHSGNTIYF. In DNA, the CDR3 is TGTGCCTGGAGCGCAGCCTCGGGACTATCGCACTCTGGAAACACCATATATTTT.

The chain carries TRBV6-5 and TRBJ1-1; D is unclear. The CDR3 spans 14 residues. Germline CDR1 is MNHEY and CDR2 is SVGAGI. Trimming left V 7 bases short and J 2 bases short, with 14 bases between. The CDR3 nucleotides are TGTGCCAGCAAATTATCCGGACCCAACACTGAAGCTTTCTTT. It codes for CASKLSGPNTEAFF.

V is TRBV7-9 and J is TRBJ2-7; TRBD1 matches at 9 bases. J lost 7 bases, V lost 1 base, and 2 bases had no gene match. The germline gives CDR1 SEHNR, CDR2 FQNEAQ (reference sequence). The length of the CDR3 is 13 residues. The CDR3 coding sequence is TGTGCCAGCAGCTTAGTGGGGACAGGGGAGCAGTACTTC. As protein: CASSLVGTGEQYF.

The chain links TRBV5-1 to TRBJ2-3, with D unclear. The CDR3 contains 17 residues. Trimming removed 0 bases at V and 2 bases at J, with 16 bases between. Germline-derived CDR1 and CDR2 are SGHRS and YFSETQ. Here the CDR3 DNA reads TGCGCCAGCAGCTTGGTAAGGCCTGACCTGGTCACAGATACGCAGTATTTT. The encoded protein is CASSLVRPDLVTDTQYF.

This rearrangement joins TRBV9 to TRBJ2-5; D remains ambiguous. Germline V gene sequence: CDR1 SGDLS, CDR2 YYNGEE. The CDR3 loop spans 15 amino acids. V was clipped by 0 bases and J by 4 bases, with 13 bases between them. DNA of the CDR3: TGTGCCAGCAGCGTAGCGCCCCTGAGTGGAGAGACCCAGTACTTC. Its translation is CASSVAPLSGETQYF.

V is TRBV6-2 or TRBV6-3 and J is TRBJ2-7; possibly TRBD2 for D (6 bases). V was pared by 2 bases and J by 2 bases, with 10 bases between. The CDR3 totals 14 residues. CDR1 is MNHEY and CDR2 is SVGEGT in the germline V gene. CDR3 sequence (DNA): TGTGCCAGCAGTTACCCCGGGGGACCCTACGAGCAGTACTTC. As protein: CASSYPGGPYEQYF.

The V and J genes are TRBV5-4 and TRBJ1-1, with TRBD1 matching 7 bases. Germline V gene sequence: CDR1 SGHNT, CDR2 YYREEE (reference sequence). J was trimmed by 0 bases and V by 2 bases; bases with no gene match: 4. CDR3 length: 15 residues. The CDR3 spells CASSFRQGVNTEAFF. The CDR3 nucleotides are TGTGCCAGCAGCTTCCGGCAGGGGGTGAACACTGAAGCTTTCTTT. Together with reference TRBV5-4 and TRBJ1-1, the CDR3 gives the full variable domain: ETGVTQSPTHLIKTRGQQVTLRCSSQSGHNTVSWYQQALGQGPQFIFQYYREEENGRGNFPPRFSGLQFPNYSSELNVNALELDDSALYLCASSFRQGVNTEAFFGQGTRLTVV.

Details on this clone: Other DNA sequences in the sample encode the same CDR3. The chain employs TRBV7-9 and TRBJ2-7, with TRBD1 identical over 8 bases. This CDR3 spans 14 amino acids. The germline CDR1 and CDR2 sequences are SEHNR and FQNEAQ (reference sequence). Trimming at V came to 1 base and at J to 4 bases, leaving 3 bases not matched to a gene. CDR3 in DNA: TGTGCCAGCAGCTTAGGGACAGGGAGGTACGAGCAGTACTTC. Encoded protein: CASSLGTGRYEQYF.

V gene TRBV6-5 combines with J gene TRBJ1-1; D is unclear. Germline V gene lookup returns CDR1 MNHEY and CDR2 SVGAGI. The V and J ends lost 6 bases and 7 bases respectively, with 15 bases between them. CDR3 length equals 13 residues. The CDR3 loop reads CASSYGSSGEAFF. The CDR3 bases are TGTGCCAGCAGCTACGGGTCTTCCGGTGAAGCTTTCTTT.

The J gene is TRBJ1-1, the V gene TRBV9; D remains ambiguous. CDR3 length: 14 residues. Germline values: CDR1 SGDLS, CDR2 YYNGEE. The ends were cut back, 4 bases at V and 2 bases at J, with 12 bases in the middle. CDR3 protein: CASSLYSGNTEAFF. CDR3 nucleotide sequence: TGTGCCAGCAGCTTATATTCAGGTAACACTGAAGCTTTCTTT.

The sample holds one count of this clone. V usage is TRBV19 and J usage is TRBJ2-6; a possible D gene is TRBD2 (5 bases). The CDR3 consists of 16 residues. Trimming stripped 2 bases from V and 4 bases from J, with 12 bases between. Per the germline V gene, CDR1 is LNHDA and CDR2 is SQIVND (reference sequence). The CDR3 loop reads CASSILEGSGANVLTF. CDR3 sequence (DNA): TGTGCCAGTAGTATATTAGAGGGCTCGGGGGCCAACGTCCTGACTTTC.

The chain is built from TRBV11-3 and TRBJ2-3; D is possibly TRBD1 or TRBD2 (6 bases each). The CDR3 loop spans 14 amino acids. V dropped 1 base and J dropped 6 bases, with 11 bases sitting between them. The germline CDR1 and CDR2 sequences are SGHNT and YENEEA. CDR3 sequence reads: CASSLAGAGDTQYF. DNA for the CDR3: TGTGCCAGCAGCTTAGCGGGGGCCGGGGATACGCAGTATTTT.